A selection of T cell receptor beta chains follows, all from one sample in a study of cytomegalovirus exposure and HLA in healthy donors. Some clones are missing from TCRdb's copy, which holds only in-frame ones; the method was immunoSEQ multiplex PCR. The table records over 150,000 clones, 65% to 85% of them present only once. Sequenced input: PBMCs. The receptors were gathered from a woman in her forties or fifties in good health and CMV-seropositive. Both conserved end residues are part of each CDR3. The order of the fields is J gene, V gene, D gene, clone size, CDR3 DNA, CDR3 protein. A D gene is named only where the DNA matches it firmly. Where a row states a size, it is once, few, many or the class of an expanded clone; other rows omit it.

j_call: TRBJ1-5
v_call: TRBV2
d_call: NA
clone_size: NA
cdr3_nt: TGTGCCAGCAGTGGGTCCGGAGAACTCAATCAGCCCCAGCATTTT
cdr3_aa: CASSGSGELNQPQHF

j_call: TRBJ1-2
v_call: TRBV10-2
d_call: TRBD1
clone_size: NA
cdr3_nt: TGCGCCAGCAGGGGGACAGGGACAGCTGTCTTCCCTAATTATGGCTACACCTTC
cdr3_aa: CASRGTGTAVFPNYGYTF

j_call: TRBJ1-2
v_call: TRBV6-6
d_call: NA
clone_size: once
cdr3_nt: TGTGCCAGCAGTTACTCGGGGGGTACCTATGGCTACACCTTC
cdr3_aa: CASSYSGGTYGYTF

j_call: TRBJ1-2
v_call: TRBV6-5
d_call: NA
clone_size: NA
cdr3_nt: TGTGCCAGCAGGCCGGGTACTAACTATGGCTACACCTTC
cdr3_aa: CASRPGTNYGYTF

j_call: TRBJ2-5
v_call: TRBV5-1
d_call: NA
clone_size: NA
cdr3_nt: TGCGCCAGCAGCTTGGCGGCAGGGGTGTCAGAGACCCAGTACTTC
cdr3_aa: CASSLAAGVSETQYF

j_call: TRBJ2-2
v_call: TRBV30
d_call: NA
clone_size: NA
cdr3_nt: TGTGCCTGGCGACGGGGGAACACCGGGGAGCTGTTTTTT
cdr3_aa: CAWRRGNTGELFF

j_call: TRBJ2-7
v_call: TRBV2
d_call: NA
clone_size: NA
cdr3_nt: TGTGCCAGCAACGGGGGACAGAACTCCTACGAGCAGTACTTC
cdr3_aa: CASNGGQNSYEQYF

j_call: TRBJ2-1
v_call: TRBV10-2
d_call: NA
clone_size: NA
cdr3_nt: TGCGCCAGCAGTGGGGGACGGACAGTACGGGCTAACAATGAGCAGTTCTTC
cdr3_aa: CASSGGRTVRANNEQFF

j_call: TRBJ2-3
v_call: TRBV5-1
d_call: TRBD2
clone_size: NA
cdr3_nt: TGCGCCAGCAGCTTGGAAGCGGGGTCTCCAGATACGCAGTATTTT
cdr3_aa: CASSLEAGSPDTQYF

j_call: TRBJ1-2
v_call: TRBV13
d_call: NA
clone_size: NA
cdr3_nt: TGTGCCAGCAGCTCCTCCCGGACTGAGCAACGTGGCTACACCTTC
cdr3_aa: CASSSSRTEQRGYTF

j_call: TRBJ1-1
v_call: TRBV5-1
d_call: TRBD1
clone_size: few
cdr3_nt: TGCGCCAGCAGCATTGGAAGGGGGCGGGTCACTGAAGCTTTCTTT
cdr3_aa: CASSIGRGRVTEAFF

j_call: TRBJ1-4
v_call: TRBV18
d_call: NA
clone_size: NA
cdr3_nt: TGTGCCAGCGGTTCAGGGACTAATGAAAAACTGTTTTTT
cdr3_aa: CASGSGTNEKLFF

j_call: TRBJ1-4
v_call: TRBV21-1
d_call: NA
clone_size: once
cdr3_nt: TGTGCCAGCAGCAAAATAACAGGGAAGGTGGAAAAACTGTTTTTT
cdr3_aa: CASSKITGKVEKLFF

j_call: TRBJ1-1
v_call: TRBV11-3
d_call: NA
clone_size: NA
cdr3_nt: TGTGCCAGCAGCTTAGTCCCGGGAACTGAAGCTTTCTTT
cdr3_aa: CASSLVPGTEAFF

j_call: TRBJ2-7
v_call: TRBV2
d_call: NA
clone_size: NA
cdr3_nt: TGTGCCAGCAGGACAGATAACTGGTCCTACGAGCAGTACTTC
cdr3_aa: CASRTDNWSYEQYF

j_call: TRBJ1-2
v_call: TRBV5-1
d_call: NA
clone_size: NA
cdr3_nt: TGCGCCAGCAGCCCAGACAGTACTTATGGCTACACCTTC
cdr3_aa: CASSPDSTYGYTF

j_call: TRBJ1-2
v_call: TRBV7-9
d_call: NA
clone_size: NA
cdr3_nt: TGTGCCAGCACTTCGTCACAGGGCTATGGCTACACCTTC
cdr3_aa: CASTSSQGYGYTF

j_call: TRBJ1-1
v_call: TRBV6-5
d_call: NA
clone_size: few
cdr3_nt: TGTGCCAGCAGTTACCAACGAGGGGGGGGTGAAGCTTTCTTT
cdr3_aa: CASSYQRGGGEAFF

j_call: TRBJ2-3
v_call: TRBV19
d_call: NA
clone_size: few
cdr3_nt: TGTGCCAGTAGTACTTCGACTACTTATACGCAGTATTTT
cdr3_aa: CASSTSTTYTQYF

j_call: TRBJ2-3
v_call: TRBV20-1
d_call: NA
clone_size: NA
cdr3_nt: TGCAGTGCTCAGCGGTCAGATACGCAGTATTTT
cdr3_aa: CSAQRSDTQYF

j_call: TRBJ1-1
v_call: TRBV6-5
d_call: NA
clone_size: NA
cdr3_nt: TGTGCCAGCTTAAGAGGGACTGAAGCTTTCTTT
cdr3_aa: CASLRGTEAFF

j_call: TRBJ2-7
v_call: TRBV2
d_call: TRBD1
clone_size: few
cdr3_nt: TGTGCCAGCCTGGGACAGGGGACCTACGAGCAGTACTTC
cdr3_aa: CASLGQGTYEQYF

j_call: TRBJ1-1
v_call: TRBV5-1
d_call: TRBD1
clone_size: NA
cdr3_nt: TGCGCCAGCAGCTTGCAGGGGGGCACTGAAGCTTTCTTT
cdr3_aa: CASSLQGGTEAFF

j_call: TRBJ2-3
v_call: TRBV6-1
d_call: NA
clone_size: NA
cdr3_nt: TGTGCCAGCAGTGAAGCGAGGGGGGGGGCATATACGCAGTATTTT
cdr3_aa: CASSEARGGAYTQYF

j_call: TRBJ2-1
v_call: TRBV7-6
d_call: NA
clone_size: NA
cdr3_nt: TGTGCCAGCAGCTTATCCATACCGAGCTCCTACAATGAGCAGTTCTTC
cdr3_aa: CASSLSIPSSYNEQFF

j_call: TRBJ1-2
v_call: TRBV5-6
d_call: TRBD1
clone_size: NA
cdr3_nt: TGTGCCAGCAGCTGGGGACAGCCCTATGGCTACACCTTC
cdr3_aa: CASSWGQPYGYTF

j_call: TRBJ1-2
v_call: TRBV2
d_call: NA
clone_size: NA
cdr3_nt: TGTGCCAGCAGTGCCCAGGGCGCTGGCTACACCTTC
cdr3_aa: CASSAQGAGYTF

j_call: TRBJ2-7
v_call: TRBV7-9
d_call: NA
clone_size: few
cdr3_nt: TGTGCCAGCAGCCCCGGACCGAGCGGGTCCTACGAGCAGTACTTC
cdr3_aa: CASSPGPSGSYEQYF

j_call: TRBJ1-4
v_call: TRBV4-1
d_call: NA
clone_size: NA
cdr3_nt: TGCGCCAGCAGCTCCAGTCTACTCCAGGACTACAATGAAAAACTGTTTTTT
cdr3_aa: CASSSSLLQDYNEKLFF